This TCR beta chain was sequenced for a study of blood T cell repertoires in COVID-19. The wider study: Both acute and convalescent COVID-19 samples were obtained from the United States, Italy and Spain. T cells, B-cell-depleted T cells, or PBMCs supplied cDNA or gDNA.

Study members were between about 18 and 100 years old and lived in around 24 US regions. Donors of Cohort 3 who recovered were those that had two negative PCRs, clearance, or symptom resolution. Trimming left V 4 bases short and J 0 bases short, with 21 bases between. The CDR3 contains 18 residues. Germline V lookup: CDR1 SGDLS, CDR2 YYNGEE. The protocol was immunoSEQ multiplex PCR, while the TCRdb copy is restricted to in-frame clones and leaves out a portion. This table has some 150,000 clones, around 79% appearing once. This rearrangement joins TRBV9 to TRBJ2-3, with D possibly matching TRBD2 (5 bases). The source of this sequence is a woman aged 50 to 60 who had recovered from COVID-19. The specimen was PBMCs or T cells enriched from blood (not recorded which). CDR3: CASSSTLKERRSTDTQYF. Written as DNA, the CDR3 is TGTGCCAGCAGCTCTACGCTCAAAGAGCGGAGAAGCACAGATACGCAGTATTTT. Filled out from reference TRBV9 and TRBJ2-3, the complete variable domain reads DSGVTQTPKHLITATGQRVTLRCSPRSGDLSVYWYQQSLDQGLQFLIQYYNGEERAKGNILERFSAQQFPDLHSELNLSSLELGDSALYFCASSSTLKERRSTDTQYFGPGTRLTVL.